These T cell receptor beta chains were read from a single sample in a study of OX40 agonist ivuxolimab in advanced cancers. Sequencing was performed with immunoSEQ multiplex PCR; in TCRdb, only in-frame clones are kept and a portion is missing. The repertoire includes fewer than 20,000 clones, around 78% of them detected once, and 14% to 15% sits in the top ten. Source: CD4+ or CD8+ T cells sorted from blood, taken in a trial of the OX40 agonist ivuxolimab. The source of these receptors is an adult with an advanced solid tumor such as melanoma, head and neck, liver or kidney cancer. CDR3s include the opening cysteine and the closing phenylalanine or tryptophan.

CDR3: CASSLNSNYGYTF
length: 13
V: TRBV2
J: TRBJ1-2

CDR3: CASSGRQGGTDTQYF
length: 15
V: TRBV7-2
J: TRBJ2-3

CDR3: CASNEGTRYNSPLHF
length: 15
V: TRBV28
J: TRBJ1-6

CDR3: CASSYSGTRSGYTF
length: 14
V: TRBV6-5
J: TRBJ1-2

CDR3: CASSWGPSGNQPQHF
length: 15
V: TRBV19
J: TRBJ1-5

CDR3: CASSFGTRGYNEQFF
length: 15
V: TRBV7-9
J: TRBJ2-1

CDR3: CASSLGQSYEQYF
length: 13
V: TRBV13
J: TRBJ2-7

CDR3: CASSFTGPTGELFF
length: 14
V: TRBV6-5
J: TRBJ2-2

CDR3: CASSLGQGENQPQHF
length: 15
V: TRBV7-9
J: TRBJ1-5

CDR3: CASSFIGYEQFF
length: 12
V: TRBV5-1
J: TRBJ2-1

CDR3: CASTKRLPGLAGTYEQYF
length: 18
V: TRBV27
J: TRBJ2-7

CDR3: CASTQNQETQYF
length: 12
V: TRBV6-6
J: TRBJ2-5

CDR3: CASRGPGTVYGYTF
length: 14
V: TRBV19
J: TRBJ1-2

CDR3: CAWGTGRAEAFF
length: 12
V: TRBV30
J: TRBJ1-1

CDR3: CASIYRRTQYF
length: 11
V: TRBV9
J: TRBJ2-5

CDR3: CASSLGGQGSHEQYF
length: 15
V: TRBV5-1
J: TRBJ2-7

CDR3: CASSVWGASDTEAFF
length: 15
V: TRBV6-1
J: TRBJ1-1

CDR3: CASSSKLAGAPGFYEQYF
length: 18
V: TRBV5-1
J: TRBJ2-7

CDR3: CSVLKAEFTDTQYF
length: 14
V: TRBV29-1
J: TRBJ2-3

CDR3: CASSPWDSKNTEAFF
length: 15
V: TRBV7-9
J: TRBJ1-1

CDR3: CAISGGSSEQYF
length: 12
V: TRBV10-3
J: TRBJ2-7

CDR3: CAISESGRQGAKNIQYF
length: 17
V: TRBV10-3
J: TRBJ2-4

CDR3: CASSQLGTGTYEQYF
length: 15
V: TRBV11-2
J: TRBJ2-7

CDR3: CASSSRPQGVKTDTQYF
length: 17
V: TRBV5-1
J: TRBJ2-3

CDR3: CATKSGGANVLTF
length: 13
V: TRBV27
J: TRBJ2-6

CDR3: CASSLGENTEAFF
length: 13
V: TRBV7-9
J: TRBJ1-1

CDR3: CASSLLPRGRPETQYF
length: 16
V: TRBV11-1
J: TRBJ2-5

CDR3: CATSREGDLQPQHF
length: 14
V: TRBV15
J: TRBJ1-5

CDR3: CASSKPGGHSSGANVLTF
length: 18
V: TRBV28
J: TRBJ2-6

CDR3: CASSLGRNTGELFF
length: 14
V: TRBV11-3
J: TRBJ2-2

CDR3: CASSLGQTLYNEQFF
length: 15
V: TRBV7-9
J: TRBJ2-1

CDR3: CASSLLTTNEKLFF
length: 14
V: TRBV7-6
J: TRBJ1-4

CDR3: CASSGKGETQYF
length: 12
V: TRBV2
J: TRBJ2-5

CDR3: CASSPRADEQFF
length: 12
V: TRBV18
J: TRBJ2-1

CDR3: CASSQEKFSGANVLTF
length: 16
V: TRBV4-1
J: TRBJ2-6

CDR3: CASSSDGRDPYF
length: 12
V: TRBV7-4
J: TRBJ2-5

CDR3: CASSQVYRETLTDTQYF
length: 17
V: TRBV4-1
J: TRBJ2-3

CDR3: CSAGQQETQYF
length: 11
V: TRBV29-1
J: TRBJ2-5

CDR3: CASSHPGTSGGHYEQYF
length: 17
V: TRBV4-2
J: TRBJ2-7

CDR3: CASSPLTQLLGKETQYF
length: 17
V: TRBV7-2
J: TRBJ2-5

CDR3: CASSDSGTSGVFPVKNIQYF
length: 20
V: TRBV6-4
J: TRBJ2-4

CDR3: CASSSRQGEGNIQYF
length: 15
V: TRBV7-2
J: TRBJ2-4

CDR3: CASSGSYEQYF
length: 11
V: TRBV28
J: TRBJ2-7

CDR3: CASTQGRSQPQHF
length: 13
V: TRBV6-5
J: TRBJ1-5

CDR3: CASSQGLSNQPQHF
length: 14
V: TRBV4-2
J: TRBJ1-5

CDR3: CASSPTGTPGETQYF
length: 15
V: TRBV7-3
J: TRBJ2-5

CDR3: CASSPPAVGSTDTQYF
length: 16
V: TRBV7-9
J: TRBJ2-3

CDR3: CASSLGGPDNEQFF
length: 14
V: TRBV11-3
J: TRBJ2-1

CDR3: CAWIGQSNNSPLHF
length: 14
V: TRBV30
J: TRBJ1-6

CDR3: CASSPTGNYGYTF
length: 13
V: TRBV6-5
J: TRBJ1-2

CDR3: CASSYLIGQGPHEQYF
length: 16
V: TRBV6-5
J: TRBJ2-7

CDR3: CASRYAGLNTEAFF
length: 14
V: TRBV28
J: TRBJ1-1

CDR3: CATSRDPSEKGYTF
length: 14
V: TRBV19
J: TRBJ1-2

CDR3: CASSSKLWGETQYF
length: 14
V: TRBV5-6
J: TRBJ2-5